The present T cell receptor (beta chain) was sequenced within a study of cytomegalovirus exposure and HLA in healthy donors. Study-level background: The same platform used for the approximately 670 first-cohort repertoires was also used for the roughly 130 validation repertoires, as a later analysis reported. General study findings and limits: Many donors shared some public TCRs, even though most TCR sequences were rare.

Per the germline V gene, CDR1 is MNHEY and CDR2 is SMNVEV (reference sequence). The length of the CDR3 is 14 residues. Trimming shortened V by 3 bases and J by 2 bases, and 9 bases separated the two germline ends. Comments on this clone: As yet, its antigen is unknown.

The donors were members of the validation cohort, which comprised 120 subjects and was separate from the first cohort of several hundred subjects. Clones were sequenced by immunoSEQ multiplex PCR, and TCRdb holds only the in-frame ones, with some missing. Here the sample spans about 360,000 clones, roughly 89% being singletons. The sequencing sample was made of PBMCs. The sequence derives from a woman aged 18-29 years in good health and CMV-seronegative. The chain employs TRBV27 and TRBJ2-3; D unresolved. The CDR3 is CASSFRSSTDTQYF. The DNA for the CDR3 is TGTGCCAGCAGTTTCCGGAGTTCCACAGATACGCAGTATTTT.